This T cell receptor (beta chain) was found in a study of CD8 T cells in ankylosing spondylitis. Study outcomes and limitations: Significant enrichment of disease-linked clones was reported in matched ankylosing spondylitis synovial fluid. A motif of 7 to 9 highly homologous TCR beta variants was seen as apparently characteristic of ankylosing spondylitis blood.

The V end was cut by 3 bases, the J end by 0 bases, with 4 bases between. The CDR3 sequence is 13 residues long. This clonotype occurred many times. No antigen is known for it. TCRdb re-analysed the 5' RACE reads in MiXCR, keeping a single row per CDR3 protein. The sample lists roughly 700,000 distinct CDR3 sequences, around 20% occurring once. This rearrangement joins TRBV12-3 or TRBV12-4 to TRBJ2-3, with no clear D. Material for sequencing was blood, either unsorted or a sorted T cell fraction (not recorded which). This clonotype was obtained from a male donor with ankylosing spondylitis. The DNA of the CDR3 is TGTGCCAGCAGTTTCTCTAGCACAGATACGCAGTATTTT. This sequence encodes CASSFSSTDTQYF.